Included here is one T cell receptor beta chain sequence, with context. This entry is derived from a study of T cell changes during pregnancy in multiple sclerosis. Some clones are missing from TCRdb's copy, which holds only in-frame ones; the method was immunoSEQ multiplex PCR. The table has tens of thousands of clones, approximately 92% seen once. This receptor was identified in a female donor with multiple sclerosis, enrolled in a pregnancy study. Source: peripheral blood, taken in the third trimester of pregnancy.

In DNA form, the CDR3 reads TGTGCCAGCAGCTTATTATCGGTCACTGAAGCTTTCTTT. It is translated as CASSLLSVTEAFF. V usage is TRBV7-9 and J usage is TRBJ1-1, with no clear D. V dropped 2 bases and J dropped 4 bases, with 8 bases sitting between them. The CDR3 spans 13 residues. Germline V gene data show CDR1 as SEHNR and CDR2 as FQNEAQ (reference sequence).